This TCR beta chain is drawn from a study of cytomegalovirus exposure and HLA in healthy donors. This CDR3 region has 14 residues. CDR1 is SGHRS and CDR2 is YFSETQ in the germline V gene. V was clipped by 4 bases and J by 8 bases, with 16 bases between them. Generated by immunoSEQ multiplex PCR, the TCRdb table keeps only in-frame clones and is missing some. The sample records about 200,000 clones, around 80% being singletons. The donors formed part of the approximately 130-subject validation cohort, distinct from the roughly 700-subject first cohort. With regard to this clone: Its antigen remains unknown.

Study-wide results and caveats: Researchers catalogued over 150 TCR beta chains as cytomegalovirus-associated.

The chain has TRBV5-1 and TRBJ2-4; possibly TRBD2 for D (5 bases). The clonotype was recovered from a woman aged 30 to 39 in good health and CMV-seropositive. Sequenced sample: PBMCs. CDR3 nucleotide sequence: TGCGCCAGCAGCCCGGCGGGCGGGCTGGACATTCAGTACTTC. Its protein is CASSPAGGLDIQYF.